Only one count was recorded for the clone carrying this T cell receptor beta chain. The source of the sample is a study of blood T cell repertoires in COVID-19. Looking at the study overall: Acute and convalescent COVID-19 specimens originated in the United States, Italy and Spain.

TCRdb's table, derived via immunoSEQ multiplex PCR, lists solely in-frame clones and lacks some. Among more than 110,000 clones listed, 70% to 80% were seen once. Germline V lookup: CDR1 SGHTA, CDR2 FQGNSA. The CDR3 is 19 amino acids. The V and J ends lost 5 bases and 0 bases, in that order; junction bases with no gene match: 16. This chain links TRBV7-2 with TRBJ2-7, with TRBD2 matching over 10 bases. The receptor's source is a woman between 45 and 65 years old with active or convalescent COVID-19. The specimen was peripheral blood. In DNA, the CDR3 is TGTGCCAGCAGCCCGCCGTCGGGATTAGCGGGAGGCTTCTCCTACGAGCAGTACTTC. Translating it yields CASSPPSGLAGGFSYEQYF.